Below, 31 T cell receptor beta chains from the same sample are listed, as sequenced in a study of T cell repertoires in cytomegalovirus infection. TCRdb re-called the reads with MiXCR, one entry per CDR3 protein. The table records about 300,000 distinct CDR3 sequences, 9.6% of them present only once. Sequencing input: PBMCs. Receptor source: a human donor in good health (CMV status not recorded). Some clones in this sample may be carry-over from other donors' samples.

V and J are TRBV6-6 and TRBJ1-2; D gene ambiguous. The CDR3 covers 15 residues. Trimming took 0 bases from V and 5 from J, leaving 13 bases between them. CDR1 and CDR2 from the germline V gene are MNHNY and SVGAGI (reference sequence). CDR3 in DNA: TGTGCCAGCAGTTACTCGAACCGGAACTCTTATGGCTACACCTTC. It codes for CASSYSNRNSYGYTF.

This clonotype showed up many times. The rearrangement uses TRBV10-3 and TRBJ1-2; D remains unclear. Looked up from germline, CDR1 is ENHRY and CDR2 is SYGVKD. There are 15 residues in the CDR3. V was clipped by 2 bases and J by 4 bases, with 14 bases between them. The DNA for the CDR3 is TGTGCCATCAGTGAGCAAGTGGCGAATGGCTATGGCTACACCTTC. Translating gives CAISEQVANGYGYTF.

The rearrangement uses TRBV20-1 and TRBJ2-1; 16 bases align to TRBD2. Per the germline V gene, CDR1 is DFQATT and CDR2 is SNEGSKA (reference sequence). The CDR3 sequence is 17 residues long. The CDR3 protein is CSVTGLAGGPNYNEQFF. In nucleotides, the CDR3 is TGCAGCGTTACGGGACTAGCGGGGGGGCCTAACTACAATGAGCAGTTCTTC.

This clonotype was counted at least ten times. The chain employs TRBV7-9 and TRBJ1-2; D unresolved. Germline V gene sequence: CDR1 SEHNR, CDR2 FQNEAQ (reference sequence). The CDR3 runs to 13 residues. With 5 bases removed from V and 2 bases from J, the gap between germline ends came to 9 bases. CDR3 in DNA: TGTGCCAGCAGCCCGCCCGGGAACTATGGCTACACCTTC. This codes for CASSPPGNYGYTF.

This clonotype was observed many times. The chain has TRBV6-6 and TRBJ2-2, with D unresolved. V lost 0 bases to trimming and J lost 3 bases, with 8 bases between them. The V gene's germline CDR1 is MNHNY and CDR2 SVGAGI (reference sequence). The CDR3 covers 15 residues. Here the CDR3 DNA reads TGTGCCAGCAGTTACTCCGAGACCCACACCGGGGAGCTGTTTTTT. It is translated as CASSYSETHTGELFF.

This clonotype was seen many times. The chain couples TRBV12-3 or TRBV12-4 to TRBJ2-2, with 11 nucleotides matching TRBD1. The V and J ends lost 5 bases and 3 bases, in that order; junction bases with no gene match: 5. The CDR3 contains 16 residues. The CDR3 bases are TGTGCCAGCAGTACCGGGACAGGGGGATACACCGGGGAGCTGTTTTTT. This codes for CASSTGTGGYTGELFF.

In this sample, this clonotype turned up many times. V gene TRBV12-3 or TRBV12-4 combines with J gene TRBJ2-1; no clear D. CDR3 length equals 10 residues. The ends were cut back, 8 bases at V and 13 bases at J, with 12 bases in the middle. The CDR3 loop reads CASSGILQFF. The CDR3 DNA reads TGTGCCAGCTCAGGAATTTTACAGTTCTTC.

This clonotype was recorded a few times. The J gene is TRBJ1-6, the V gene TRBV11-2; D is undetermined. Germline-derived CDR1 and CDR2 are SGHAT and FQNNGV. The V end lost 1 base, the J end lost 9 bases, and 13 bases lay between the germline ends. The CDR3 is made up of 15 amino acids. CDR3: CASSLGAGNGSPLHF. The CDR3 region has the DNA TGTGCCAGCAGCTTAGGTGCGGGTAATGGTTCACCCCTCCACTTT. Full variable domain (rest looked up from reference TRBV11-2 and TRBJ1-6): EAGVAQSPRYKIIEKRQSVAFWCNPISGHATLYWYQQILGQGPKLLIQFQNNGVVDDSQLPKDRFSAERLKGVDSTLKIQPAKLEDSAVYLCASSLGAGNGSPLHFGNGTRLTVT.

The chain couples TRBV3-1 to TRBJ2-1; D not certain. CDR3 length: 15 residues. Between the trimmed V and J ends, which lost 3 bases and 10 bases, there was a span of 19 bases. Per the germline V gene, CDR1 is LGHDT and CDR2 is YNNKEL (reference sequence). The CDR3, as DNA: TGTGCCAGCAGCCATGAGAGGCAGGTACCTCGGGAGCAGTTCTTC. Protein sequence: CASSHERQVPREQFF.

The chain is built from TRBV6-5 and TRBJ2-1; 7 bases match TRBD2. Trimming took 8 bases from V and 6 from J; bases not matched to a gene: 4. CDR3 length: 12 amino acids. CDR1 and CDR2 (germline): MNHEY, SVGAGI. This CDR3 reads CASGGGGNEQFF. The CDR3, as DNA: TGTGCCAGCGGCGGGGGTGGCAATGAGCAGTTCTTC.

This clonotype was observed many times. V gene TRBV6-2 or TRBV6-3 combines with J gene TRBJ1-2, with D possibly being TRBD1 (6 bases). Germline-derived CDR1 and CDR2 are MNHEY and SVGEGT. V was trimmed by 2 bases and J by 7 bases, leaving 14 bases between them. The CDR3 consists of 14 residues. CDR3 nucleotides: TGTGCCAGCAGTTACCTGGACAGTCGGTCTGGCTACACCTTC. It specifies CASSYLDSRSGYTF.

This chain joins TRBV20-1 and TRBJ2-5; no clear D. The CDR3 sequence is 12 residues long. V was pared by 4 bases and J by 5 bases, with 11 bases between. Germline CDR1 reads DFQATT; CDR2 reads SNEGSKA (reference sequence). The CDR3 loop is CSANTPLETQYF. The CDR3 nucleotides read TGCAGTGCTAACACTCCCTTGGAGACCCAGTACTTC.

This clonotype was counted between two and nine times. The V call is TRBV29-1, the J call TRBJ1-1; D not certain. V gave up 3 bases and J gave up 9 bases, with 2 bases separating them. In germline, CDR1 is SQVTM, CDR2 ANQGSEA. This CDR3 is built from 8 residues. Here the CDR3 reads CSVDQAFF. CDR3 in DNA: TGCAGCGTTGACCAAGCTTTCTTT.

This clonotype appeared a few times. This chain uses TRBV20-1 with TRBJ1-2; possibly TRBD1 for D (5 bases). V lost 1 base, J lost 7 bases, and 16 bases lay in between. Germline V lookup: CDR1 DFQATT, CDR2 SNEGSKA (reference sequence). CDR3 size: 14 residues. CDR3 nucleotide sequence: TGCAGTGCTAGAGGTCAAGGCAGGGCAGGTGGCTACACCTTC. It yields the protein CSARGQGRAGGYTF.

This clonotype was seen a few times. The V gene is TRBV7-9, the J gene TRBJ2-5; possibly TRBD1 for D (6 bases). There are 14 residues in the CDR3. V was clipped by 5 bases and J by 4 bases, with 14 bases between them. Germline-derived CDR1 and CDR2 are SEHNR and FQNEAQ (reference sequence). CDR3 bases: TGTGCCAGCAGCCTCCAGGGGTTCCGAGAGACCCAGTACTTC. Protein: CASSLQGFRETQYF. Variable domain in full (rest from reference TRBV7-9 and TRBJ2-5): DTGVSQNPRHKITKRGQNVTFRCDPISEHNRLYWYRQTLGQGPEFLTYFQNEAQLEKSRLLSDRFSAERPKGSFSTLEIQRTEQGDSAMYLCASSLQGFRETQYFGPGTRLLVL.

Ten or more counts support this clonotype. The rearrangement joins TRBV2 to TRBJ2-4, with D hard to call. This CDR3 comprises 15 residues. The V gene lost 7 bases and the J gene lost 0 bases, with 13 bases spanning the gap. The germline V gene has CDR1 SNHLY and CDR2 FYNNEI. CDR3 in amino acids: CASTEPVLAKNIQYF. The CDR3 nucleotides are TGTGCCAGCACCGAACCGGTACTAGCCAAAAACATTCAGTACTTC.

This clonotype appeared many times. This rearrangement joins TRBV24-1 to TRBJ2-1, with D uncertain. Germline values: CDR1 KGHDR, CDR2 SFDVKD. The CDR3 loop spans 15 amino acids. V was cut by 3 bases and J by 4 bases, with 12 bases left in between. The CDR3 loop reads CATSDPDGRYNEQFF. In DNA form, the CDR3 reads TGTGCCACCAGTGATCCGGACGGACGGTACAATGAGCAGTTCTTC.

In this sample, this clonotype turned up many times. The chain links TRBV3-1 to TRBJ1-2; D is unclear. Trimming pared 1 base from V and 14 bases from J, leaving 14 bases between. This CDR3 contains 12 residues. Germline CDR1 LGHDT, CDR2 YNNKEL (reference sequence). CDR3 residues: CASSQVLYGWTF. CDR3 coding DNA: TGTGCCAGCAGCCAAGTCCTCTATGGCTGGACCTTC.

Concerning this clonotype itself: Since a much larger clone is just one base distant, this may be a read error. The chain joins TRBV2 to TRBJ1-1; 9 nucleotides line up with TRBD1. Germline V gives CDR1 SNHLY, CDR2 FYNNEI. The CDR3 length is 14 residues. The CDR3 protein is CASSATGGNAEAFF. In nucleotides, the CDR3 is TGTGCCAGCAGTGCGACAGGGGGGAACGCTGAAGCTTTCTTT.

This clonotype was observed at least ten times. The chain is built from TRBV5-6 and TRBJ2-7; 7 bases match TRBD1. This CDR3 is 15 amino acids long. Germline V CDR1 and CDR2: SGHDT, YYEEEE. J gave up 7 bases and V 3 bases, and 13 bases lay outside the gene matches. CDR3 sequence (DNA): TGTGCCAGCAGCTCCAGGGGGTCTACCTCTCAAGAGCAGTACGTC. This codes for CASSSRGSTSQEQYV.

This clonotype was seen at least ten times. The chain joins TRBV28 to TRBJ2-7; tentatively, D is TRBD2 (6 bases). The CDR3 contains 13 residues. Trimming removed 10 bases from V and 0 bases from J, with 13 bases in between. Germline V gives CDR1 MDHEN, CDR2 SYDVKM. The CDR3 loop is CATLGGSSYEQYV. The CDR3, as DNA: TGTGCCACCTTGGGAGGCAGCTCCTACGAGCAGTACGTC.

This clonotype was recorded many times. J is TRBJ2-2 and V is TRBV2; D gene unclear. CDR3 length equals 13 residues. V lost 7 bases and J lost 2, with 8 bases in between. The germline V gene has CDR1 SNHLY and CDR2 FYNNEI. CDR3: CASNSQNTGELFF. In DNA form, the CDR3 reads TGTGCCAGCAATAGCCAAAACACCGGGGAGCTGTTTTTT.

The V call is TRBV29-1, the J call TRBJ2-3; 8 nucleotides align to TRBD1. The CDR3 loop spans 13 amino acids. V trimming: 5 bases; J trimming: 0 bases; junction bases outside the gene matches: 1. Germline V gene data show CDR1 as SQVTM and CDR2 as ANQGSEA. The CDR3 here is CSVRTGSTDTQYF. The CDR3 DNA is TGCAGCGTTAGGACAGGGAGCACAGATACGCAGTATTTT.

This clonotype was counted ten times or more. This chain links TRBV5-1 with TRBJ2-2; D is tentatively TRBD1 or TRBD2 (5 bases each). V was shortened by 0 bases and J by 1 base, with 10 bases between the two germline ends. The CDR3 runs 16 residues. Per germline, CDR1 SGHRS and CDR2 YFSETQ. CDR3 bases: TGCGCCAGCAGCTTGGCCGGGACGGTGAACACCGGGGAGCTGTTTTTT. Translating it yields CASSLAGTVNTGELFF.

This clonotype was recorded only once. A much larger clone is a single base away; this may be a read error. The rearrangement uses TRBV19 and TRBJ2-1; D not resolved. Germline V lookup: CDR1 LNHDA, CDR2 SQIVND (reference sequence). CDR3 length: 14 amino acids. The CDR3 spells CTSSIDQVAGEQFF. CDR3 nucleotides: TGTACCAGTAGTATAGATCAGGTAGCTGGCGAGCAGTTCTTC.

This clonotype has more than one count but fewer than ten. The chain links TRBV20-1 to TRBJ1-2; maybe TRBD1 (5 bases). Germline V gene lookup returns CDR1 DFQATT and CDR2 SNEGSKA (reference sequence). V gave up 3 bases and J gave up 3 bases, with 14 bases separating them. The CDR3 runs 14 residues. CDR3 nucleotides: TGCAGTGCTAGCCTCCCGGGACGGTACTATGGCTACACCTTC. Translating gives CSASLPGRYYGYTF.

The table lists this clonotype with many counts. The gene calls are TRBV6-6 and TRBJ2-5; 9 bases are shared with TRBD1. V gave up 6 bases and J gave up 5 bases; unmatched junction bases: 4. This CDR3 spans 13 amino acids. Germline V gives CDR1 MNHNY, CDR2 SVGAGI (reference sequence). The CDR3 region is CASRTQGAETQYF. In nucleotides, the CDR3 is TGTGCCAGCAGAACACAGGGGGCGGAGACCCAGTACTTC.

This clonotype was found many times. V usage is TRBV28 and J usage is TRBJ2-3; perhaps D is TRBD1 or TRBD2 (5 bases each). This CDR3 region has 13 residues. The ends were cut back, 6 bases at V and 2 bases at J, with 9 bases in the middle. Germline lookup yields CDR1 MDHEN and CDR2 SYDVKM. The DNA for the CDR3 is TGTGCCAGCAGCCGGGACCTCACAGATACGCAGTATTTT. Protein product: CASSRDLTDTQYF.

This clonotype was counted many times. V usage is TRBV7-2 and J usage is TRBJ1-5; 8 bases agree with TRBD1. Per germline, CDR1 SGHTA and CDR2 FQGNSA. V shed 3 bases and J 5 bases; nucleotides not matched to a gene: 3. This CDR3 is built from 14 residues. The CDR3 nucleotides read TGTGCCAGCAGCTTTGGACAGGGCTATCAGCCCCAGCATTTT. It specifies CASSFGQGYQPQHF.

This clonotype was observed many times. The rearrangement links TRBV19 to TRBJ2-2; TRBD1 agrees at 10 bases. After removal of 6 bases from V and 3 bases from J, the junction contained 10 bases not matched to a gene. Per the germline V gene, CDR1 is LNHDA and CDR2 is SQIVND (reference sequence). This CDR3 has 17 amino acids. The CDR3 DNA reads TGTGCCAGTAGACCACGTACCGGGACAGGGGACACCGGGGAGCTGTTTTTT. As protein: CASRPRTGTGDTGELFF.

The CDR3 DNA is TGTGCCAGCAGTTCGTGGAGCTCCTACGAGCAGTACTTC. Its translation is CASSSWSSYEQYF. The chain uses TRBV6-2 or TRBV6-3 and TRBJ2-7; no clear D gene. V gave up 4 bases and J gave up 0 bases, with 7 bases separating them. The CDR3 length is 13 residues. Germline V gene data show CDR1 as MNHEY and CDR2 as SVGEGT.